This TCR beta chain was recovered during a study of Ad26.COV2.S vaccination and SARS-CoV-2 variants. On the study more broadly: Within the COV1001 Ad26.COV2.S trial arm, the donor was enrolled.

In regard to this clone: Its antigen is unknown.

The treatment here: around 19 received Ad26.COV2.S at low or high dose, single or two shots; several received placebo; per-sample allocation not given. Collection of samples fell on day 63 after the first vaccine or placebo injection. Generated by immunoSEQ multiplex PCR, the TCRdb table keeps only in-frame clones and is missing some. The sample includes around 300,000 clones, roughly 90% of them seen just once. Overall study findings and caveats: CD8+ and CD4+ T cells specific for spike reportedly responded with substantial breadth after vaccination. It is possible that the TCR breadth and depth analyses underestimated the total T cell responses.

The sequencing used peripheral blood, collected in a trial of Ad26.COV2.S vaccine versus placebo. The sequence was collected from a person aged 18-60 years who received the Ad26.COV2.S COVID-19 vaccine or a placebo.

DNA for the CDR3: TGTGCCAGCAGCCAAAACGGCAAGCATTCCCAAGAGACCCAGTACTTC. Its protein is CASSQNGKHSQETQYF. This sequence joins TRBV4-2 and TRBJ2-5, with no clear D. V was trimmed by 2 bases and J by 1 base, leaving 14 bases between them. The CDR3 has 16 residues. CDR1 is LGHNA, CDR2 YNFKEQ, per germline.